This entry features one T cell receptor (beta chain) sequence. Its antigen is unknown. This specimen belongs to a study of cytomegalovirus exposure and HLA in healthy donors. Findings of the study overall: Common viral pathogens seemed, in a later analysis, to connect with several of the most significant clusters. DRB1 had the most TCR associations and HLA-C the fewest, a later analysis found, with rates varying by HLA locus. The likely explanation for a cluster of highly shared sequence variants was sequencing artifact.

This CDR3 contains 14 residues. Unmatched junction bases numbered 5, after V lost 2 bases and J lost 7 bases. Germline-derived CDR1 and CDR2 are PRHDT and FYEKMQ (reference sequence). The study ran its PCR with 60 Vbeta and 13 Jbeta primers. The repertoire was sequenced with immunoSEQ multiplex PCR; TCRdb's copy has only in-frame clones and lacks some. This table has some 64,000 clones, more than 80% appearing once. The J gene is TRBJ2-4, the V gene TRBV13; TRBD2 agrees at 7 bases. Material: PBMCs. The sequence was collected from a man under 40 in good health and CMV-seropositive. The CDR3, as DNA: TGTGCCAGCAGCTTATTCGGGGGAGGGAACATTCAGTACTTC. Encoded protein: CASSLFGGGNIQYF.